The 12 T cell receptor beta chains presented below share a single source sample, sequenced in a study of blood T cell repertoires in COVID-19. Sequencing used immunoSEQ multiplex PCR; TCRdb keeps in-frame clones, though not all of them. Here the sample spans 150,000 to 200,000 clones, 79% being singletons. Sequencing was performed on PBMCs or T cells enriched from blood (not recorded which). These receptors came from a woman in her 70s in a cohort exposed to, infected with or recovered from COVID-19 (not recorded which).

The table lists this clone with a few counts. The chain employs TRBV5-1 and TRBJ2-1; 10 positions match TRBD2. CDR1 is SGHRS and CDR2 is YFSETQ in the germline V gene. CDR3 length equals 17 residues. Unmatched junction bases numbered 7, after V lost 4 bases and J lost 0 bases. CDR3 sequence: CASSTWTSGSSYNEQFF. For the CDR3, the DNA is TGCGCCAGCAGCACCTGGACTAGCGGCTCCTCCTACAATGAGCAGTTCTTC.

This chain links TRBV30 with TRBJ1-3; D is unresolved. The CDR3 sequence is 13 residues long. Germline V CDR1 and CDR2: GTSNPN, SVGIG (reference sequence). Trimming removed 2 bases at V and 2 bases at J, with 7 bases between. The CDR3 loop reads CAWSLGTGNTIYF. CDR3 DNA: TGTGCCTGGAGTCTTGGCACTGGAAACACCATATATTTT.

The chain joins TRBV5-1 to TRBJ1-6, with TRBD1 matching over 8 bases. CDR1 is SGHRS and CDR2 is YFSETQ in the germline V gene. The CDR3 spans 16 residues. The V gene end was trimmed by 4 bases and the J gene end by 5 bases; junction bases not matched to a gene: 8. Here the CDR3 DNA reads TGCGCCAGCAGCCTTGGATCAGGGGGCAATAATTCACCCCTCCACTTT. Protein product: CASSLGSGGNNSPLHF.

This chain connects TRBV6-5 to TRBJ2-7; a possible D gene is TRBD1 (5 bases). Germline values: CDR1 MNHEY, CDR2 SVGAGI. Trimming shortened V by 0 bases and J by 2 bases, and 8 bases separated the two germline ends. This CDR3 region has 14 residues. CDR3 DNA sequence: TGTGCCAGCAGTTACTCGGGGCCCCCCTACGAGCAGTACTTC. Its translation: CASSYSGPPYEQYF.

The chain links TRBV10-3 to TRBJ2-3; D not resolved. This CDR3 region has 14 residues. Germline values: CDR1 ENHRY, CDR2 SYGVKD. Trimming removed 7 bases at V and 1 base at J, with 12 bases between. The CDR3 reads CAITPGSGTDTQYF. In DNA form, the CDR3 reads TGTGCCATCACACCAGGCTCAGGCACAGATACGCAGTATTTT.

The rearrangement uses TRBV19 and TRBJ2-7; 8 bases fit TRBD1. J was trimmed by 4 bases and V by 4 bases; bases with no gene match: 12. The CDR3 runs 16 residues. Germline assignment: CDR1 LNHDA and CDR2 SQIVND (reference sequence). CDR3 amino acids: CASSNPRGRSVYEQYF. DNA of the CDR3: TGTGCCAGTAGTAACCCCAGGGGGCGAAGCGTTTACGAGCAGTACTTC.

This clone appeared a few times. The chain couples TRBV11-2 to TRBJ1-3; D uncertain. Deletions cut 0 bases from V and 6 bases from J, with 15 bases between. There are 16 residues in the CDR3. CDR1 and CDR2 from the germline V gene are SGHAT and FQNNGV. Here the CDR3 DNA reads TGTGCCAGCAGCTTAGATGCATGGTCCGGGGAAAACACCATATATTTT. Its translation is CASSLDAWSGENTIYF.

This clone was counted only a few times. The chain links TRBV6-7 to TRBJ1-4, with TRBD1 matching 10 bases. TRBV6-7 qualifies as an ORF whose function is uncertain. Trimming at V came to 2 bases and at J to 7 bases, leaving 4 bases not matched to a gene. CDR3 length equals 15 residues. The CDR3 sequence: CASSYTRQGAEKLFF. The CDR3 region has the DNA TGTGCCAGCAGTTACACACGACAGGGGGCTGAAAAACTGTTTTTT.

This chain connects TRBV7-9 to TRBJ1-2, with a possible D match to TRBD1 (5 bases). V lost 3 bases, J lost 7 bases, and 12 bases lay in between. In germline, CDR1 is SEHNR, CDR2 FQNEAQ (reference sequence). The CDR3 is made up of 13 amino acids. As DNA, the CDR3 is TGTGCCAGCAGCTTCGCACAGGCGATTGGCTACACCTTC. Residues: CASSFAQAIGYTF.

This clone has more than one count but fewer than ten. The CDR3 spells CANVRPTGLSNQPQHF. Here the CDR3 DNA reads TGTGCCAACGTTAGACCGACAGGATTGAGCAATCAGCCCCAGCATTTT. V and J are TRBV6-4 and TRBJ1-5; D might be TRBD1 (6 bases). CDR1 and CDR2 from the germline V gene are MRHNA and SNTAGT. Trimming removed 10 bases at V and 1 base at J, with 20 bases between. The CDR3 spans 16 residues.

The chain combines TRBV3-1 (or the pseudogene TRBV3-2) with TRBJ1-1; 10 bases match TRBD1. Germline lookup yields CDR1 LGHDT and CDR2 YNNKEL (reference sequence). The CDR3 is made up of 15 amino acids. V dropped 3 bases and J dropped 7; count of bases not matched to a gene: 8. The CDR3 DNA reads TGTGCCAGCAGCCATGCCGGGACAGGGGCTTTTGAAGCTTTCTTT. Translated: CASSHAGTGAFEAFF.

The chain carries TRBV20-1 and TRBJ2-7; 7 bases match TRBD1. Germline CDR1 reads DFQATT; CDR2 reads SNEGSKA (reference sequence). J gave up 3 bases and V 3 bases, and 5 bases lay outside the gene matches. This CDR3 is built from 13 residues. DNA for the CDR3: TGCAGTGCTAGTTCGGGACAGAGCTACGAGCAGTACTTC. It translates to CSASSGQSYEQYF.